This T cell receptor beta chain was identified in a study of human T cells and chemical hapten exposure. The library put unique molecular identifiers onto individual cDNA molecules. A single record per CDR3 protein comes from TCRdb applying MiXCR to the 5' RACE reads. Of about 140,000 distinct CDR3 sequences in the sample, 4.1% are singletons; the top ten hold 1.3% to 1.5%. Unfractionated whole blood yielded the extracted total RNA. There are many counts of this clonotype. The V end was cut by 0 bases, the J end by 1 base, with 7 bases between. The CDR3 contains 15 residues. Germline CDR1 and CDR2: MRHNA and SNTAGT.

The sequence was collected from a female donor in good health. The V and J genes are TRBV6-4 and TRBJ1-5; D remains ambiguous. The CDR3 sequence: CASSDSHTSNQPQHF. CDR3 coding DNA: TGTGCCAGCAGTGACTCGCACACCAGCAATCAGCCCCAGCATTTT.